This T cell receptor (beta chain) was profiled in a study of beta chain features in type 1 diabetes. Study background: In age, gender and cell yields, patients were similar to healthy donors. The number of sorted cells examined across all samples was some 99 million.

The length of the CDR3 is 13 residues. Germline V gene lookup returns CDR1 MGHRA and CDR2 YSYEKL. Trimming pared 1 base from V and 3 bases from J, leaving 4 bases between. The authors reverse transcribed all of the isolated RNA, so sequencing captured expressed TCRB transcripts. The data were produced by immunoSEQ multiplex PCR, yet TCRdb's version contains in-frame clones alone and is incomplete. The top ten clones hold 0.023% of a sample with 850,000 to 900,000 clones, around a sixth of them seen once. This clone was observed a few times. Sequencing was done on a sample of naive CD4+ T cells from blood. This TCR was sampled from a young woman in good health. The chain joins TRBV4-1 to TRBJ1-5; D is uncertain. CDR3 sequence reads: CASSQGFNQPQHF. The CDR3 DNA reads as TGCGCCAGCAGCCAAGGTTTCAATCAGCCCCAGCATTTT.